This entry features one T cell receptor (beta chain) sequence. PCR employed 60 Vbeta and 13 Jbeta primers. TCRdb's copy holds only in-frame clones and misses some; the assay was immunoSEQ multiplex PCR. The data show hundreds of thousands of clones, about 75% seen once. Per the germline V gene, CDR1 is SGDLS and CDR2 is YYNGEE. V shed 5 bases and J shed 3 bases, with 13 bases lying between them. The CDR3 spans 14 residues. This sample is drawn from a study of cytomegalovirus exposure and HLA in healthy donors. Sampled while nominally healthy, donors likely had unrecorded immune exposures. The chain couples TRBV9 to TRBJ2-3, with a tentative D call TRBD1 (5 bases). The sequence came from a male donor in good health and CMV-seronegative. Specimen: PBMCs. The CDR3 is CASRPGAGTDTQYF. CDR3 nucleotides: TGTGCCAGCAGGCCTGGGGCAGGGACAGATACGCAGTATTTT.